This is a list of T cell receptor beta chains from one sample in a study of blood T cell repertoires in COVID-19. Profiled with immunoSEQ multiplex PCR; TCRdb holds only in-frame clones, not every one. In the table there are around 250,000 clones, roughly 80% of which are singletons. The sequencing input was peripheral blood. The source is a man aged 55-75 years who had recovered from COVID-19. Each CDR3 is given with its conserved first and last residue. A D gene is named only where the DNA matches it firmly. Clone size is shown for a subset of rows, as once, few, many or a class of expanded clone.

d_call,cdr3_length,clone_size,v_call,j_call,cdr3_nt,cdr3_aa
TRBD1,14,NA,TRBV19,TRBJ1-2,TGTGCCAGTAGATACGGACAGGGGTACTATGGCTACACCTTC,CASRYGQGYYGYTF
NA,15,NA,TRBV19,TRBJ1-2,TGTGCCAGTAGTATAAGCGGGTCTGCTCCCTCTGGCTACACCTTC,CASSISGSAPSGYTF
NA,15,few,TRBV19,TRBJ1-5,TGTGCCAGTAGCCCCGACGGCCTTCTAGGTCAGCCCCAGCATTTT,CASSPDGLLGQPQHF
TRBD1,14,NA,TRBV29-1,TRBJ2-7,TGCAGCGTCAATGGCCAGGGGGTTCTGGGCGAGCAGTACTTC,CSVNGQGVLGEQYF
NA,13,NA,TRBV30,TRBJ1-5,TGTGCCTGGAGTCGGGGGGGAGATCAGCCCCAGCATTTT,CAWSRGGDQPQHF
TRBD1,14,NA,TRBV4-1,TRBJ1-2,TGCGCCAGCAGCCAAGGGGACAGGGCCTATGGCTACACCTTC,CASSQGDRAYGYTF
TRBD1,15,few,TRBV28,TRBJ1-4,TGTGCCAGCAGAAAACAGGGGGCGAGAACTGAAAAACTGTTTTTT,CASRKQGARTEKLFF
NA,13,NA,TRBV11-3,TRBJ2-1,TGTGCCAGCAGCTTAGTACGGAGTAATGAGCAGTTCTTC,CASSLVRSNEQFF
NA,15,NA,TRBV7-8,TRBJ1-5,TGTGCCAGCAGCTTAGGGCGTGGGGGGTCGGAGCCCCAGCATTTT,CASSLGRGGSEPQHF
NA,14,NA,TRBV11-2,TRBJ2-7,TGTGCCAGCAGCTTAGGGAGGGCCTCCTACGAGCAGTACTTC,CASSLGRASYEQYF
TRBD1,13,NA,TRBV15,TRBJ1-5,TGTGCCACCAGCAGCGGACAGGTTCAGCCCCAGCATTTT,CATSSGQVQPQHF
NA,9,NA,TRBV30,TRBJ2-1,TGTGCCTGGGGGGGGGCGCAGTTCTTC,CAWGGAQFF
TRBD2,18,once,TRBV6-2/TRBV6-3,TRBJ2-2,TGTGCCAGCAGTCCATCGCCCCCTAGCGGGAGGGGGACCGGGGAGCTGTTTTTT,CASSPSPPSGRGTGELFF
NA,11,NA,TRBV7-9,TRBJ2-1,TGTGCCAGCAGCCAATACAGTGAGCAGTTCTTC,CASSQYSEQFF
TRBD1,14,NA,TRBV19,TRBJ2-1,TGTGCCAGTAGTATGGGCGACAGGGTCGATGAGCAGTTCTTC,CASSMGDRVDEQFF
NA,13,NA,TRBV11-2,TRBJ1-6,TGTGCCAGCAGCCCTGGACTTAATTCACCCCTCCACTTT,CASSPGLNSPLHF
NA,12,NA,TRBV28,TRBJ1-1,TGTGCCAGCAGTTTTCGGGGCACTGAAGCTTTCTTT,CASSFRGTEAFF
NA,14,NA,TRBV28,TRBJ1-5,TGTGCCAGCAGTTTAGTGGGCCGCAATCAGCCCCAGCATTTT,CASSLVGRNQPQHF
TRBD1,15,NA,TRBV10-1,TRBJ2-1,TGCGCCAGCAGTGAGTCGGGACAGGCTTACAATGAGCAGTTCTTC,CASSESGQAYNEQFF
NA,15,NA,TRBV6-5,TRBJ2-6,TGTGCCAGCAGTTTGATAGAGGCTGGGGCCAACGTCCTGACTTTC,CASSLIEAGANVLTF
NA,13,once,TRBV6-1,TRBJ2-7,TGTGCCAGCAGTGAGAATTTAGTGTACGAGCAGTACTTC,CASSENLVYEQYF
TRBD1,14,NA,TRBV6-5,TRBJ2-1,TGTGCCAGCAGGGGCGACAGGGGTGTCAATGAGCAGTTCTTC,CASRGDRGVNEQFF
NA,14,NA,TRBV2,TRBJ2-1,TGTGCCAGCAGAGCGAGGGGGGACAGCTATGAGCAGTTCTTC,CASRARGDSYEQFF
NA,15,NA,TRBV20-1,TRBJ2-3,TGCAGTGCTAGTATCCAGCGGGCTAGCACAGATACGCAGTATTTT,CSASIQRASTDTQYF
NA,12,NA,TRBV6-5,TRBJ1-1,TGTGCCACAGGGGCGGGTGGCTTTGAAGCTTTCTTT,CATGAGGFEAFF
TRBD1,14,NA,TRBV27,TRBJ2-7,TGTGCCAGCAGTCCCCTGGGACAGGGGGTCGAGCAGTACTTC,CASSPLGQGVEQYF
NA,14,NA,TRBV5-4,TRBJ2-5,TGTGCCAGCAGCTCCCAGGGAGGCGGGGAGACCCAGTACTTC,CASSSQGGGETQYF
NA,12,NA,TRBV7-9,TRBJ2-7,TGTGCCAGCAGCTTAGGAGTCCACGAGCAGTACTTC,CASSLGVHEQYF
NA,14,NA,TRBV19,TRBJ1-5,TGTGCCAGTCGTTTCCGGGAACTAAATCAGCCCCAGCATTTT,CASRFRELNQPQHF
NA,14,NA,TRBV27,TRBJ1-1,TGTGCCAGCAGTTTCGGGAGGGGCGGCACTGAAGCTTTCTTT,CASSFGRGGTEAFF
NA,15,NA,TRBV21-1,TRBJ1-6,TGTGCCAGCAGCTGGGGGGACTCCTATAATTCACCCCTCCACTTT,CASSWGDSYNSPLHF
NA,15,NA,TRBV10-2,TRBJ2-2,TGCGCCAGCAGTGAGCGGGTAGGATCCACCGGGGAGCTGTTTTTT,CASSERVGSTGELFF
NA,18,NA,TRBV7-2,TRBJ1-6,TGTGCCAGCAGCTCCGGTCGGGTTGGTCGGGGGGGTAATTCACCCCTCCACTTT,CASSSGRVGRGGNSPLHF
NA,12,NA,TRBV30,TRBJ1-4,TGTGCCTGGAGTGCTCCCGGTGAAAAACTGTTTTTT,CAWSAPGEKLFF
NA,12,NA,TRBV24-1,TRBJ2-3,TGTGCCACCAGTGATGAGCGAGATACGCAGTATTTT,CATSDERDTQYF
NA,13,NA,TRBV7-9,TRBJ2-5,TGTGCCAGCAGCTTGACAGTCCCAGAGACCCAGTACTTC,CASSLTVPETQYF
NA,13,NA,TRBV13,TRBJ1-1,TGTGCCAGCAGCCTGCGGGTGAACACTGAAGCTTTCTTT,CASSLRVNTEAFF
NA,14,NA,TRBV6-5,TRBJ1-6,TGTGCCAGCAGTCCCAGGGCTGACATTTCACCCCTCCACTTT,CASSPRADISPLHF
NA,17,NA,TRBV28,TRBJ2-6,TGTGCCAGCAGAGCCTCCGGGACATCGGAAGGGGCCAACGTCCTGACTTTC,CASRASGTSEGANVLTF
TRBD2,16,NA,TRBV27,TRBJ2-7,TGTGCCAGCAGTATTGGACTAGCGGGAGTCTTATACGAGCAGTACTTC,CASSIGLAGVLYEQYF
NA,12,NA,TRBV19,TRBJ2-1,TGTGCCAGTAGTTCCCCCCCCCTCGGGCAGTTCTTC,CASSSPPLGQFF
NA,15,NA,TRBV5-1,TRBJ2-3,TGCGCCAGCAGCTTGGATAAACTAGTTTCAGATACGCAGTATTTT,CASSLDKLVSDTQYF
TRBD1,16,NA,TRBV6-1,TRBJ2-5,TGTGCCAGCAGTGAAGGGGGACAGGGGGCCTGGGAGACCCAGTACTTC,CASSEGGQGAWETQYF
NA,12,NA,TRBV7-9,TRBJ1-4,TGTGCCAGCGGACATAATAATGAAAAACTGTTTTTT,CASGHNNEKLFF
TRBD1,13,NA,TRBV28,TRBJ1-2,TGTGCCAGCAACTTACAGGGGGTGGTAGGCTACACCTTC,CASNLQGVVGYTF
TRBD2,15,NA,TRBV19,TRBJ2-1,TGTGCCAGTAGTCTTAGCGGGAGCTCCTACAATGAGCAGTTCTTC,CASSLSGSSYNEQFF
TRBD1,16,NA,TRBV19,TRBJ2-7,TGTGCCAGTAGTGAAGGACAGGGGGCCACAACCTACGAGCAGTACTTC,CASSEGQGATTYEQYF
NA,13,NA,TRBV6-1,TRBJ2-3,TGTGCCAGCAGTGAAGACATAACAGATACGCAGTATTTT,CASSEDITDTQYF
TRBD1,16,NA,TRBV12-5,TRBJ2-3,TGTGCTAGTGGTTTGAGTCGGGACAGGGATCGGGATACGCAGTATTTT,CASGLSRDRDRDTQYF
NA,13,NA,TRBV11-2,TRBJ2-7,TGTGCCAGCAGCTTCGACTCTCCGAGGGAGCAGTACTTC,CASSFDSPREQYF
NA,14,NA,TRBV7-3,TRBJ1-1,TGTGCCAGCAGCTTATTGGGCAGGAACACTGAAGCTTTCTTT,CASSLLGRNTEAFF
NA,13,NA,TRBV6-5,TRBJ2-2,TGTGCCAGCAGGCCAACAGGGACCGGGGAGCTGTTTTTT,CASRPTGTGELFF